The present T cell receptor beta chain was sequenced within a study of identifying expanded T cells in peripheral blood. Assay used: immunoSEQ multiplex PCR; TCRdb lists only in-frame clones, some missing. The data hold approximately 92,000 clones, with 80% to 90% observed a single time. To note about this clone: Antigen: not known.

No infections or other immune events were documented during collection. Trimming cost V 1 base and J 4 bases, with 8 bases left between them. This CDR3 is 13 amino acids long. From germline, CDR1 is SGHKS and CDR2 YYEKEE (reference sequence). Study-wide points: Clone count variance between roughly two-week samples rose with total template count. Technical replicates showed roughly 1.2 changed clones; two weeks about 16; four weeks 19.

Sequenced material: blood. The TCR sequence derives from a person aged 18 to 70 in good health. The chain recombines TRBV5-5 with TRBJ1-2; no clear D. The CDR3 nucleotides read TGTGCCAGCAGCTTGAACGAGGGCTATGGCTACACCTTC. Protein: CASSLNEGYGYTF.